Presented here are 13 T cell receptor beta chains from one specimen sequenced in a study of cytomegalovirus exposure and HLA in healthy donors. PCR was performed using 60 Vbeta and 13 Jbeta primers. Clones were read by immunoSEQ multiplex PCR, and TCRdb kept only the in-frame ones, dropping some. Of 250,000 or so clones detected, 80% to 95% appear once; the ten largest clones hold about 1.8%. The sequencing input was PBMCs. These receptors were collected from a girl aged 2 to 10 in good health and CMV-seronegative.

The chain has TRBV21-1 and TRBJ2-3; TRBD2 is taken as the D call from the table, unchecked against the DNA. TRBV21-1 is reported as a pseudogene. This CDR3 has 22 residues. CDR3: CASSKGPTGLAGGPQGTDTQYF. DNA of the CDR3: TGTGCCAGCAGCAAAGGCCCCACGGGACTAGCGGGGGGGCCCCAGGGCACAGATACGCAGTATTTT.

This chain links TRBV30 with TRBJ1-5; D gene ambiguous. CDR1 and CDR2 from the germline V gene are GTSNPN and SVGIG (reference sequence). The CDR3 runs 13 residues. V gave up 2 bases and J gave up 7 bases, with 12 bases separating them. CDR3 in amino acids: CAWSRGKGQPQHF. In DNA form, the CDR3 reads TGTGCCTGGAGTCGAGGGAAAGGGCAGCCCCAGCATTTT.

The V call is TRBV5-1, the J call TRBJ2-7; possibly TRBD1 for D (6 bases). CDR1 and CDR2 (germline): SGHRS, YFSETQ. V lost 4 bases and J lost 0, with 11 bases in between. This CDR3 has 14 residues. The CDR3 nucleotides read TGCGCCAGCAGCATCCGGGACACCTCCTACGAGCAGTACTTC. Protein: CASSIRDTSYEQYF.

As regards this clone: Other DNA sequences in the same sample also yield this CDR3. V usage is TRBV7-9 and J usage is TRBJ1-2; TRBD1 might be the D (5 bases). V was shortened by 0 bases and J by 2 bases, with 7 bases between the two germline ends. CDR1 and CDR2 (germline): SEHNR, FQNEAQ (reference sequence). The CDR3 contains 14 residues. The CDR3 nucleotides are TGTGCCAGCAGCTTAGCTGACAGAAACTATGGCTACACCTTC. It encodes CASSLADRNYGYTF. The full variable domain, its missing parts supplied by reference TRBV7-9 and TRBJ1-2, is DTGVSQNPRHKITKRGQNVTFRCDPISEHNRLYWYRQTLGQGPEFLTYFQNEAQLEKSRLLSDRFSAERPKGSFSTLEIQRTEQGDSAMYLCASSLADRNYGYTFGSGTRLTVV.

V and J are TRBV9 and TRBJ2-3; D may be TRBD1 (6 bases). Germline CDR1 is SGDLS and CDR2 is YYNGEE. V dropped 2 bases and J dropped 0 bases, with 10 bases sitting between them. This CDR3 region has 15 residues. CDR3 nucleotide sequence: TGTGCCAGCAGCGTCAGGGGCCTTAGCACAGATACGCAGTATTTT. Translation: CASSVRGLSTDTQYF.

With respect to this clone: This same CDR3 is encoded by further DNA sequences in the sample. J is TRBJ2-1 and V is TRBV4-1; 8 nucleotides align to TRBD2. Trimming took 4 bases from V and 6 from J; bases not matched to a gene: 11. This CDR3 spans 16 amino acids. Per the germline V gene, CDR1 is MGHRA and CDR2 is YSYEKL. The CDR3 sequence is CASSRSGIGPFNEQFF. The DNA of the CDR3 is TGCGCCAGCAGCCGTAGCGGGATCGGACCTTTCAATGAGCAGTTCTTC.

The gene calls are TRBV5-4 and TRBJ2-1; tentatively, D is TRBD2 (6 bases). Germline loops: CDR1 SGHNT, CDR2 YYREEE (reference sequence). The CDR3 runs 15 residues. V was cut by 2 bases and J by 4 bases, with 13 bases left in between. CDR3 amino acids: CASSFNSGTYNEQFF. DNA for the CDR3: TGTGCCAGCAGCTTCAATAGCGGAACTTACAATGAGCAGTTCTTC. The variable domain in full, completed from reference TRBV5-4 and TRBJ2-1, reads ETGVTQSPTHLIKTRGQQVTLRCSSQSGHNTVSWYQQALGQGPQFIFQYYREEENGRGNFPPRFSGLQFPNYSSELNVNALELDDSALYLCASSFNSGTYNEQFFGPGTRLTVL.

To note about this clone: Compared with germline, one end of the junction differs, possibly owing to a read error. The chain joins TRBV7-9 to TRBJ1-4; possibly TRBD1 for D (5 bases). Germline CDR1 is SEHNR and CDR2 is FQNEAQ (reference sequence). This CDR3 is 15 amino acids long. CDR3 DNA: TGTTCCAGCAGCATTTCAGGGAGGGGCGATGAAAAACTGTTTTTT. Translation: CSSSISGRGDEKLFF.

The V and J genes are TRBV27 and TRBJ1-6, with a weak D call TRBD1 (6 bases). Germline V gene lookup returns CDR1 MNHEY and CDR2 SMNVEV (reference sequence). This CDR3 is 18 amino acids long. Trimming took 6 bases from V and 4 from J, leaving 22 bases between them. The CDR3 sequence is CASRSTRDTRQYNSPLHF. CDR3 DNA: TGTGCCAGCAGGTCAACTAGGGACACTCGGCAGTATAATTCACCCCTCCACTTT.

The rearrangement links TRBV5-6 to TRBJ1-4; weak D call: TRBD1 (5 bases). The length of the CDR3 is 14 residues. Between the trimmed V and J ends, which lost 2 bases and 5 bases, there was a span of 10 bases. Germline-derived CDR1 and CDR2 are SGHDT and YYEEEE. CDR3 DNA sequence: TGTGCCAGCAGCTTCGGGCAGGGAAATGAAAAACTGTTTTTT. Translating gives CASSFGQGNEKLFF.

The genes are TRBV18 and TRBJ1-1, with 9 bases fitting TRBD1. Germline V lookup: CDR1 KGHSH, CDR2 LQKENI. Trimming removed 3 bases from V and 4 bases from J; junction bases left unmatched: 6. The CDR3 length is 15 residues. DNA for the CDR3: TGTGCCAGCTCACCCATTAAGACAGGGGGCACTGAAGCTTTCTTT. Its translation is CASSPIKTGGTEAFF.

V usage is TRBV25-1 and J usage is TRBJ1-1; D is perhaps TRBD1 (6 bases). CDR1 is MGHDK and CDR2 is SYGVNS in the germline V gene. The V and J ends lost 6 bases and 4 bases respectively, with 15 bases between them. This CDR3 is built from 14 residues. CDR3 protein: CASSPAGAGTEAFF. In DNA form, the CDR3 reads TGTGCCAGCAGCCCCGCAGGGGCGGGCACTGAAGCTTTCTTT.

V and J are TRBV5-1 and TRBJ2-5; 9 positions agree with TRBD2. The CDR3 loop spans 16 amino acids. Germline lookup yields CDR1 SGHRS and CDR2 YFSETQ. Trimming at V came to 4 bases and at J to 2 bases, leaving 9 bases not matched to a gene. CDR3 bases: TGCGCCAGCAGCACCCTAGCGGGATCTAGTCAAGAGACCCAGTACTTC. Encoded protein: CASSTLAGSSQETQYF. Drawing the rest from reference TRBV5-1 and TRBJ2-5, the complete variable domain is KAGVTQTPRYLIKTRGQQVTLSCSPISGHRSVSWYQQTPGQGLQFLFEYFSETQRNKGNFPGRFSGRQFSNSRSEMNVSTLELGDSALYLCASSTLAGSSQETQYFGPGTRLLVL.